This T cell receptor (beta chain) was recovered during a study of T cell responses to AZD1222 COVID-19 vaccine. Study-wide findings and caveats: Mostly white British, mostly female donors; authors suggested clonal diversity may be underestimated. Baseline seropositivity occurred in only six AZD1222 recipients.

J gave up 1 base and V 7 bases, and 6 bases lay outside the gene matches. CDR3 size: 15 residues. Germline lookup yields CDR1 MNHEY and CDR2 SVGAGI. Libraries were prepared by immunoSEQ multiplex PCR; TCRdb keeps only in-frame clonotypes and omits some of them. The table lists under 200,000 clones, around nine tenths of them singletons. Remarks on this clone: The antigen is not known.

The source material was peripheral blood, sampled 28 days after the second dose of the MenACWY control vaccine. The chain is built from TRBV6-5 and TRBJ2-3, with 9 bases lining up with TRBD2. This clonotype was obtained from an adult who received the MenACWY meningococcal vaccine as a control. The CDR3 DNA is TGTGCCAGCACGAACCCTAGCGGGGGCACAGATACGCAGTATTTT. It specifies CASTNPSGGTDTQYF.